This T cell receptor (beta chain) was documented in a study of control samples from healthy donors and cancer patients. Method: immunoSEQ multiplex PCR; TCRdb's copy keeps in-frame clones and lacks some. This table has 150,000 to 200,000 clones, around 90% appearing once. The CDR3 length is 12 residues. V was trimmed by 3 bases and J by 10 bases, leaving 12 bases between them. The sequenced sample was blood. The chain recombines TRBV12-3 or TRBV12-4 with TRBJ1-1, with D hard to call. This TCR derives from a woman between 50 and 59 years old in good health. The DNA of the CDR3 is TGTGCCAGCAGTTTCTTCGGGGTCACAGCTTTCTTT. It yields the protein CASSFFGVTAFF.